In this sample, the clone carrying this T cell receptor beta chain turned up a few times. The antigen is undetermined. The data were taken from a study of cytomegalovirus exposure and HLA in healthy donors. Findings and caveats of the study: There were reportedly fewer N-insertions in an Asian-associated ancestry cluster than the roughly 700-donor mean, in a later analysis. 87-base-pair reads could not separate some V segments, including TRBV6-2 and TRBV6-3. A likely sequencing artifact accounted for one observed cluster of highly shared sequence variants. In vitro work confirmed that three CMV-associated chains recognize CMV antigens.

The PCR was carried out with 60 Vbeta primers and 13 Jbeta primers. Data came from immunoSEQ multiplex PCR; TCRdb stores just in-frame clones and leaves some out. The table has about 95,000 clones, more than 70% seen once. The CDR3 covers 16 residues. With V trimmed by 2 bases and J by 4 bases, 7 bases remained unmatched. Germline CDR1 and CDR2: MNHNS and SASEGT. Sequencing input: PBMCs. The chain recombines TRBV6-1 with TRBJ2-3; 9 bases match TRBD1. The sequence was collected from a man aged 18 to 30 in good health and CMV-seropositive. CDR3 region: CASSERVGTGSDTQYF. The CDR3 nucleotides are TGTGCCAGCAGTGAAAGGGTTGGGACAGGGTCAGATACGCAGTATTTT.